The rows below give T cell receptor beta chains drawn from one sample of a study of brain T cells in children with intractable seizures. Generated by immunoSEQ multiplex PCR, the TCRdb table keeps only in-frame clones and is missing some. The sample contains around 70,000 clones, approximately 94% of which appear only once. This specimen consisted of peripheral blood, obtained at surgery. The receptors come from a boy in the first two years of life with tuberous sclerosis and intractable seizures. Both conserved end residues are part of each CDR3. A D gene is named only where the DNA matches it firmly. Clone sizes are given selectively: once, few, many, or a class where the clone is expanded.

>TRBJ2-5|TRBD2|.|TRBV7-9
TGTGCCAGCAGCCCCCGGGTAGCGGGGGGCTTTAACCAAGAGACCCAGTACTTC
CASSPRVAGGFNQETQYF
>TRBJ2-1|TRBD1|.|TRBV27
TGTGCCAGCAGTCTGTGGGACAGAAGCAATGAGCAGTTCTTC
CASSLWDRSNEQFF
>TRBJ1-1|.|once|TRBV11-3
TGTGCCAGCGGGGGCCTCGAGGAAGCTTTCTTT
CASGGLEEAFF
>TRBJ2-7|TRBD1|.|TRBV24-1
TGTGCCACCAGTGATTCCCGGGACAGTCTCTCCTACGAGCAGTACTTC
CATSDSRDSLSYEQYF
>TRBJ2-5|.|.|TRBV29-1
TGCAGCGTTGCCCCAGGGGCGAAGGAGACCCAGTACTTC
CSVAPGAKETQYF
>TRBJ2-2|TRBD2|.|TRBV4-1
TGCGCCAGCACTAGCGGGGGAAACACCGGGGAGCTGTTTTTT
CASTSGGNTGELFF
>TRBJ1-5|.|.|TRBV5-6
TGTGCCAGCAGCTTGGCAGGAGGCAATCAGCCCCAGCATTTT
CASSLAGGNQPQHF
>TRBJ1-2|.|.|TRBV6-5
TGTGCCAGCAGTTACTCGATTGGGGAGGCGGATGGCTACACCTTC
CASSYSIGEADGYTF
>TRBJ2-3|TRBD2|.|TRBV5-1
TGCGCCAGCAGCTTGGATAGAGCGGGAGGGCAAGTCACAGATACGCAGTATTTT
CASSLDRAGGQVTDTQYF
>TRBJ2-7|TRBD2|.|TRBV2
TGTGCCAGCAGTGAAGCGGGAGGGGCCTACGAGCAGTACTTC
CASSEAGGAYEQYF
>TRBJ1-2|.|.|TRBV2
TGTGCCAGCGGCAATGAAGTGACAGTCTATGGCTACACCTTC
CASGNEVTVYGYTF
>TRBJ2-5|TRBD2|.|TRBV5-1
TGCGCCAGCAGCTTCGGACACCATAGCGGGGGACAAGAGACCCAGTACTTC
CASSFGHHSGGQETQYF
>TRBJ2-1|.|.|TRBV6-5
TGTGCCAGCAGTTACGCCCAGCGGCTGGGGAATGAGCAGTTCTTC
CASSYAQRLGNEQFF
>TRBJ1-2|.|.|TRBV5-4
TGTGCCAGCAGCCCCCATCTCGGCAACTATGGCTACACCTTC
CASSPHLGNYGYTF
>TRBJ2-1|TRBD2|.|TRBV7-6
TGTGCCAGCAGCCCCACACTAGCGAGGTACAATGAGCAGTTCTTC
CASSPTLARYNEQFF
>TRBJ1-2|.|few|TRBV19
TGTGCCAGTAGATCCGACAGAAACTATGGCTACACCTTC
CASRSDRNYGYTF
>TRBJ2-7|TRBD1|few|TRBV5-6
TGTGCCAGCACCGGACAGGACTCCTACGAGCAGTACTTC
CASTGQDSYEQYF
>TRBJ2-7|.|once|TRBV3-1/TRBV3-2
TGTGCCAGCAGCCGGGACACCTACGAGCAGTACTTC
CASSRDTYEQYF
>TRBJ2-7|TRBD2|.|TRBV15
TGTGCCACCAGCAGGGATAGGACTAGCGGGGCCCGGTGGGAGCAGTACTTC
CATSRDRTSGARWEQYF
>TRBJ2-1|TRBD1|.|TRBV19
TGTGCCAGTAGTACTTGGACAGGGTCCTACAATGAGCAGTTCTTC
CASSTWTGSYNEQFF
>TRBJ2-4|TRBD1|.|TRBV2
TGTGCCAGCAGAGGACAGGGGACAAACATTCAGTACTTC
CASRGQGTNIQYF
>TRBJ2-2|TRBD2|.|TRBV7-3
TGTGCCAGCAGCTCCGGACTAGCGGGAGGAGCCGGGGAGCTGTTTTTT
CASSSGLAGGAGELFF
>TRBJ2-5|TRBD1|.|TRBV18
TGTGCCAGCTCACCCCGCTCCCAGGGGGCAGGAGGAGAGACCCAGTACTTC
CASSPRSQGAGGETQYF
>TRBJ2-2|TRBD2|.|TRBV5-1
TGCGCCAGCAGCTTGCGACTAGCGACTAACACCGGGGAGCTGTTTTTT
CASSLRLATNTGELFF
>TRBJ2-2|TRBD1|.|TRBV6-5
TGTGCCAGCAGCCCGACAGGGGTAAACACCGGGGAGCTGTTTTTT
CASSPTGVNTGELFF
>TRBJ1-2|.|.|TRBV3-1/TRBV3-2
TGTGCCAGCAGCCATGGGGGAATCCCCTATGGCTACACCTTC
CASSHGGIPYGYTF
>TRBJ1-1|TRBD1|.|TRBV29-1
TGCAGCGTTTCGGGACAGGCGATTGGCAACACTGAAGCTTTCTTT
CSVSGQAIGNTEAFF
>TRBJ1-2|.|.|TRBV12-3/TRBV12-4
TGTGCCAGCAGGTCCAGGGGAGGCTACACCTTC
CASRSRGGYTF
>TRBJ2-7|TRBD1|.|TRBV11-2
TGTGCCAGCAGTCCAGACAGGGGGCTGGTCGAGCAGTACTTC
CASSPDRGLVEQYF